This T cell receptor beta chain emerged from a study of T cells after posttransplantation cyclophosphamide. Study results and caveats: TRB overlap between skin or GI tissue T cells and blood was limited.

This table comes from immunoSEQ multiplex PCR, and its TCRdb copy is limited to in-frame clones, with some not included. The repertoire yields more than 40,000 clones, none seen only once; the top ten contain over 2%. This clone occurred many times. The antigen remains unidentified. V lost 1 base to trimming and J lost 7 bases, with 10 bases between them. CDR3 length equals 14 residues. The germline CDR1 and CDR2 sequences are MNHEY and SMNVEV (reference sequence). Peripheral blood was collected from the related graft donor on the marrow donation day. This chain links TRBV27 with TRBJ2-2; D remains unclear. Sequencing was done on a sample of PBMCs. This clonotype was obtained from a man in his forties in good health, CMV-negative, and a related stem cell transplant donor. CDR3 coding DNA: TGTGCCAGCAGTTTATGGGCCCCTGGCGGGGAGCTGTTTTTT. Translated: CASSLWAPGGELFF.